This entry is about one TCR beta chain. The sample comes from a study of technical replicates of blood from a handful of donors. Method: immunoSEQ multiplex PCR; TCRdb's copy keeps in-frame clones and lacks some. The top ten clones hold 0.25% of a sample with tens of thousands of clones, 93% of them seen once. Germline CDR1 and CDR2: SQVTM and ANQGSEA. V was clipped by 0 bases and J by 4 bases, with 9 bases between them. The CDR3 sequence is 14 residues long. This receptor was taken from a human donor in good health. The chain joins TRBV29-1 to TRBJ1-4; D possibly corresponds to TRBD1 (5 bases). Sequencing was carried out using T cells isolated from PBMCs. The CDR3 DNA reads TGCAGCGTTGAAGATCGTGACAGTAATGAAAAACTGTTTTTT. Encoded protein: CSVEDRDSNEKLFF.